This T cell receptor beta chain was captured in a study of human T cells and chemical hapten exposure (dated by TCRdb to about 2021). About the investigation overall: For sensitization, 2% DPC in acetone was applied to a 2 cm by 2 cm area of upper inner arm skin. Weekly therapeutic DPC doses were additionally applied to the scalp of patients throughout the roughly 26-week study period. Patch testing was done on the upper back using Finn chambers containing 0.01% DPC, and results were scored after 6 days according to International Contact Dermatitis Research Group standards. The patient cohort, mostly female, included alopecia areata with under or over 50% scalp involvement, alopecia totalis and alopecia universalis. Libraries were pooled for sequencing, and variation in per-sample TCR yields was attributed mainly to small differences in library volumes within the pool. This study followed changes in the peripheral blood TCR repertoire in vivo during primary and secondary sensitization of alopecia patients to the hapten diphenylcyclopropenone (DPC). Patient blood was sampled pre-sensitization (week 0) and at 2, 6 and about 24 weeks after DPC sensitization. Blood for TCR sequencing was provided by twenty-nine alopecia patients at one to four time points (pre-sensitization, 2, 6 and 24 weeks). What the work shows at the level of the full study, not this receptor alone: DPC sensitization did not change the number of TCRs with a frequency above 1 in 1000, and there was no evidence of changes in global repertoire structure. The number of PT1 expanded TCRs positively correlated with patch test score, significant at thresholds 8, 16 and 32 but not 4. Significantly more large CDR3 similarity clusters were formed by expanded TCRs than by pre-sensitization or healthy control sets, consistent with antigen-driven responses. Repeated subsampling changed both the strength of the expansion versus patch-test correlation and the threshold at which the correlation became significant. Because every patient had alopecia, a presumed autoimmune disease, the patients' immune response might differ from that of healthy individuals.

About this clonotype: Its antigen specificity is not known. No much larger clonotype is one base removed from it; base qualities were not supplied.

The library was produced with RACE. The sequencing machine was a NextSeq 500. During library preparation, unique molecular identifiers were attached to individual cDNA molecules so that TCRs could be counted quantitatively and reproducibly. For every blood RNA sample, sequencing covered both the TCR alpha and TCR beta chains. The study's own analysis went as follows. A median of around 96,000 TCRs per sample was observed, with a range of 23,224 to 690,600. The Decombinator software suite was used to annotate the V, J and CDR3 of the TCR reads. To make PS versus PT1 abundance plots, every sample was subsampled to the same number of TCRs (28,000). Expanded TCRs were defined as absent before sensitization and observed at least eight times at the 2-week time point. TCRdb's own reprocessing of the public reads used fastp at Q25 and MiXCR and kept productive beta chains. Rows are combined by CDR3 protein, so each entry shows the most common genes and DNA. The V and J calls were determined by TCRdb, not by the authors. The sample profile shows about 51,000 distinct CDR3 sequences; about a tenth of them were found once. The ten largest make up 13% to 15% of the sample.

This specimen's time point label, interpreted: pre-sensitization, week 0. The treatment or condition label, as the study defines it: therapeutic diphenylcyclopropenone sensitization with weekly scalp DPC. At each patch-test visit, blood was drawn before the patch test was applied. Patients were eligible if aged 18 to 70, diagnosed with alopecia and judged suitable for DPC therapy, and pregnant patients were excluded. Unfractionated whole blood was collected in Tempus Blood RNA tubes, and total RNA was extracted from that blood. From a lookup of the germline V gene, CDR1 and CDR2 are ENHRY and SYGVKD. The CDR3 spans 12 residues, from the cysteine through the phenylalanine. Only the CDR3 part of the read is kept: 36 bases, read in frame from the first base. Relative to germline, V is 6 bases shorter and J is 1 base shorter, with 6 bases between their ends.

The material sequenced was whole blood, taken in connection with sensitization to the hapten diphenylcyclopropenone (DPC). The TCR sequence derives from a middle-aged woman with alopecia areata. Some clones in this sample may be carry-over from other donors' samples. The chain uses TRBV10-3 and TRBJ1-1, with a tentative D gene TRBD1 over 6 matching bases. The nucleotide sequence reads TGTGCCATCAGGGGGGCGAACACTGAAGCTTTCTTT. It translates as CAIRGANTEAFF.